The 20 T cell receptor beta chains given below trace back to one sample, sequenced in a study of T cells after yellow fever vaccination. MiXCR, run by TCRdb on the 5' RACE reads, gives a single entry per CDR3 protein. The data contain approximately 510,000 distinct CDR3 sequences, 21% of them seen just once; the ten biggest clones take up about a sixth. The input for sequencing was PBMCs, taken roughly 23 days after the first yellow fever vaccination. Every receptor here comes from a man aged 18 to 29 who received the YFV17D yellow fever vaccine.

The genes are TRBV4-1 and TRBJ1-6, with TRBD1 as a possible D gene (6 bases). CDR3 length: 15 amino acids. The V and J ends lost 3 bases and 0 bases respectively, with 6 bases between them. Per the germline V gene, CDR1 is MGHRA and CDR2 is YSYEKL. Here the CDR3 DNA reads TGCGCCAGCAGCCAGGACAGCTCCTATAATTCACCCCTCCACTTT. Encoded protein: CASSQDSSYNSPLHF.

The rearrangement joins TRBV11-2 to TRBJ2-5; a weak D match, TRBD2 (7 bases). V was trimmed by 6 bases and J by 2 bases, leaving 19 bases between them. CDR3 length: 16 amino acids. The germline gives CDR1 SGHAT, CDR2 FQNNGV. CDR3: CASRTWGGLGQETQYF. The CDR3 nucleotides are TGTGCCAGCAGGACCTGGGGGGGCCTCGGGCAAGAGACCCAGTACTTC.

This clonotype was seen a handful of times. The J gene is TRBJ2-5, the V gene TRBV6-1; TRBD1 matches at 7 bases. The V gene end was trimmed by 6 bases and the J gene end by 1 base; junction bases not matched to a gene: 5. This CDR3 comprises 14 residues. Germline V gene sequence: CDR1 MNHNS, CDR2 SASEGT. CDR3 bases: TGTGCCAGCAGCCCCGACAGGGCCCAAGAGACCCAGTACTTC. This gives the protein CASSPDRAQETQYF.

CDR3 coding DNA: TGCAGTGCTAGAGATCGAGGGGGACTAGCGGGGGGGCACAATGAGCAGTTCTTC. Its protein is CSARDRGGLAGGHNEQFF. The V and J genes are TRBV20-1 and TRBJ2-1, with 16 bases that match TRBD2. Looked up from germline, CDR1 is DFQATT and CDR2 is SNEGSKA (reference sequence). The CDR3 spans 18 residues. J was trimmed by 5 bases and V by 0 bases; bases with no gene match: 7.

This chain joins TRBV6-1 and TRBJ2-1, with D unclear. Looked up from germline, CDR1 is MNHNS and CDR2 is SASEGT. V was shortened by 6 bases and J by 7 bases, with 13 bases between the two germline ends. There are 13 residues in the CDR3. CDR3 DNA sequence: TGTGCCAGCAGCAGTCACCTCGGGAATGAGCAGTTCTTC. Translated, it gives CASSSHLGNEQFF.

This clonotype has more than one count but fewer than ten. The chain recombines TRBV6-1 with TRBJ2-2, with D unclear. V gave up 6 bases and J gave up 1 base, with 12 bases separating them. The germline gives CDR1 MNHNS, CDR2 SASEGT. The CDR3 sequence is 15 residues long. In DNA, the CDR3 is TGTGCCAGCAGAGTTTCCGACGGGAACACCGGGGAGCTGTTTTTT. Amino acid sequence: CASRVSDGNTGELFF.

CDR3 DNA: TGTGCCAGCAGTACCTCCGGGACGGAGAATGAGCAGTTCTTC. Its protein product is CASSTSGTENEQFF. The genes are TRBV6-4 and TRBJ2-1, with D tentatively TRBD1 or TRBD2 (5 bases each). V was pared by 5 bases and J by 7 bases, with 15 bases between. This CDR3 has 14 residues. CDR1 MRHNA and CDR2 SNTAGT come from the germline V gene.

This clonotype was seen more than once but under ten times. The rearrangement uses TRBV6-2 or TRBV6-3 and TRBJ2-1; D is ambiguous. Germline assignment: CDR1 MNHEY and CDR2 SVGEGT. The CDR3 contains 13 residues. The germline V and J ends were trimmed by 5 bases and 7 bases, with 12 bases remaining between them. For the CDR3, the DNA is TGTGCCAGCAGTCTTTCCAGGAGAAATGAGCAGTTCTTC. Residues: CASSLSRRNEQFF.

The chain employs TRBV20-1 and TRBJ1-5; D perhaps matches TRBD1 (6 bases). CDR3 size: 14 residues. Germline loops: CDR1 DFQATT, CDR2 SNEGSKA (reference sequence). The V gene lost 5 bases and the J gene lost 4 bases, with 15 bases spanning the gap. CDR3 sequence: CSAYGGGLNQPQHF. DNA for the CDR3: TGCAGTGCTTATGGGGGGGGCCTTAATCAGCCCCAGCATTTT.

This clonotype was picked up a small number of times. CDR3: CASSKVDGGNGYTF. The CDR3 DNA sequence: TGTGCCAGCAGCAAGGTTGACGGGGGGAATGGCTACACCTTC. The V gene is TRBV5-4, the J gene TRBJ1-2; a weak D match, TRBD1 (5 bases). CDR3 length: 14 amino acids. V lost 4 bases, J lost 6 bases, and 16 bases lay in between. Germline loops: CDR1 SGHNT, CDR2 YYREEE (reference sequence).

The V and J genes are TRBV19 and TRBJ1-4; tentative D call: TRBD1 (5 bases). Germline CDR1 LNHDA, CDR2 SQIVND (reference sequence). The CDR3 spans 12 residues. V shed 6 bases and J shed 8 bases, with 10 bases lying between them. DNA of the CDR3: TGTGCCAGTAGGGGGGGATCGGAAAAACTGTTTTTT. Amino acid sequence: CASRGGSEKLFF. Together with reference TRBV19 and TRBJ1-4, the CDR3 gives the full variable domain: DGGITQSPKYLFRKEGQNVTLSCEQNLNHDAMYWYRQDPGQGLRLIYYSQIVNDFQKGDIAEGYSVSREKKESFPLTVTSAQKNPTAFYLCASRGGSEKLFFGSGTQLSVL.

This clonotype was seen a handful of times. This chain links TRBV28 with TRBJ1-2, with unresolved D. This CDR3 is 13 amino acids long. Trimming took 3 bases from V and 4 from J, leaving 9 bases between them. Germline V gives CDR1 MDHEN, CDR2 SYDVKM. CDR3 in DNA: TGTGCCAGCAGTTTGGGCAGCATCTATGGCTACACCTTC. Amino acid sequence: CASSLGSIYGYTF.

This chain connects TRBV28 to TRBJ1-2, with D tentatively TRBD1 (6 bases). In germline, CDR1 is MDHEN, CDR2 SYDVKM. V was clipped by 6 bases and J by 2 bases, with 22 bases between them. This CDR3 is built from 17 residues. The CDR3 nucleotides are TGTGCCAGCAGCTCCCACCCGGGGAAGGGGACAAACTATGGCTACACCTTC. The encoded protein is CASSSHPGKGTNYGYTF.

The chain joins TRBV12-3 or TRBV12-4 to TRBJ2-3; the D is unclear. The V end lost 7 bases, the J end lost 1 base, and 6 bases lay between the germline ends. The CDR3 covers 12 residues. Here the CDR3 reads CASTTGTDTQYF. For the CDR3, the DNA is TGTGCCAGCACCACCGGCACAGATACGCAGTATTTT.

This clonotype was seen a few times. This chain connects TRBV5-4 to TRBJ2-7; no clear D gene. The germline V and J ends were trimmed by 0 bases and 0 bases, with 10 bases remaining between them. The CDR3 runs to 15 residues. Germline CDR1 is SGHNT and CDR2 is YYREEE (reference sequence). The chain's CDR3 is CASSLGISNSYEQYF. DNA for the CDR3: TGTGCCAGCAGCTTGGGCATTTCCAACTCCTACGAGCAGTACTTC.

This clonotype was detected a few times. The genes are TRBV5-1 and TRBJ2-5; possible D gene TRBD1, 5 bases. Trimming removed 1 base at V and 5 bases at J, with 12 bases between. From germline, CDR1 is SGHRS and CDR2 YFSETQ. The CDR3 is 14 amino acids. The CDR3 loop reads CASSLLRGWETQYF. The CDR3 DNA is TGCGCCAGCAGCTTGTTAAGGGGTTGGGAGACCCAGTACTTC.

The genes are TRBV6-1 and TRBJ1-3, with TRBD1 as a possible D gene (5 bases). The V gene lost 11 bases and the J gene lost 4 bases, with 15 bases spanning the gap. Germline loops: CDR1 MNHNS, CDR2 SASEGT. This CDR3 is built from 13 residues. DNA for the CDR3: TGTGCCGCTGGAAGGGGATCGGGAAACACCATATATTTT. Translating gives CAAGRGSGNTIYF.

This clonotype showed up many times. The V gene is TRBV13, the J gene TRBJ1-1, with D perhaps matching TRBD1 (5 bases). CDR3 length: 15 amino acids. Germline CDR1 is PRHDT and CDR2 is FYEKMQ (reference sequence). V dropped 0 bases and J dropped 5 bases, with 13 bases sitting between them. The CDR3 spells CASSLGAGGVTEAFF. As DNA, the CDR3 is TGTGCCAGCAGCTTAGGGGCTGGGGGAGTAACTGAAGCTTTCTTT.

In this sample, this clonotype turned up a few times. The V call is TRBV4-2, the J call TRBJ1-1, with 7 bases matching TRBD1. The V gene's germline CDR1 is LGHNA and CDR2 YNFKEQ. V gave up 4 bases and J gave up 1 base; unmatched junction bases: 6. The CDR3 contains 15 residues. The CDR3: CASSPWAGGNTEAFF. The CDR3 DNA follows: TGTGCCAGCAGCCCCTGGGCAGGGGGGAACACTGAAGCTTTCTTT.

This clonotype was seen a few times. This chain connects TRBV19 to TRBJ2-3; D not certain. Trimming left V 1 base short and J 6 bases short, with 8 bases between. The V gene's germline CDR1 is LNHDA and CDR2 SQIVND (reference sequence). This CDR3 contains 13 residues. The CDR3 coding sequence is TGTGCCAGTAGTATAGTAGGGTTCGATACGCAGTATTTT. Translation gives CASSIVGFDTQYF.